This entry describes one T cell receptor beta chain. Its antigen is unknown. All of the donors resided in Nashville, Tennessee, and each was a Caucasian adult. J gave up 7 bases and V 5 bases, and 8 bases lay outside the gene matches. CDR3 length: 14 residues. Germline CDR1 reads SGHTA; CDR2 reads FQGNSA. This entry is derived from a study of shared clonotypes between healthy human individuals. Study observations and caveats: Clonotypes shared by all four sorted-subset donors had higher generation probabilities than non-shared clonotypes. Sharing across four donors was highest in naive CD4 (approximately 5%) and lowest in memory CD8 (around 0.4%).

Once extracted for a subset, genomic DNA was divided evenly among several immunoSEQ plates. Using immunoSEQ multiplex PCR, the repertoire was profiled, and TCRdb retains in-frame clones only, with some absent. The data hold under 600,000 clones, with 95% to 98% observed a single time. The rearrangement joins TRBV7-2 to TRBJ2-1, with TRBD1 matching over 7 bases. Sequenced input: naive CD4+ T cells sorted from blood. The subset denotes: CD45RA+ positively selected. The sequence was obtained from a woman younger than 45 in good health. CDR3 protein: CASSGRQGRNEQFF. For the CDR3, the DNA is TGTGCCAGCAGCGGGAGACAGGGTCGGAATGAGCAGTTCTTC.